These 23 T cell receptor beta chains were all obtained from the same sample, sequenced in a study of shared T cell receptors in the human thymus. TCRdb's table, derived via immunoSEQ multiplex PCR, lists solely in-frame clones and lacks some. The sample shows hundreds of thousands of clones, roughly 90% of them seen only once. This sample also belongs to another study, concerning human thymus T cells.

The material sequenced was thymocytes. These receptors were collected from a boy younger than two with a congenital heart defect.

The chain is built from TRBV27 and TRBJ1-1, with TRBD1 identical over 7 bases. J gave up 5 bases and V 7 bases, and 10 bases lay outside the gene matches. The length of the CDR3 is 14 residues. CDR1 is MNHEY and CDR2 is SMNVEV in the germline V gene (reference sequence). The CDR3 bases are TGTGCCAGCACCCCGCAGACAGGGCGGACTGAAGCTTTCTTT. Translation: CASTPQTGRTEAFF.

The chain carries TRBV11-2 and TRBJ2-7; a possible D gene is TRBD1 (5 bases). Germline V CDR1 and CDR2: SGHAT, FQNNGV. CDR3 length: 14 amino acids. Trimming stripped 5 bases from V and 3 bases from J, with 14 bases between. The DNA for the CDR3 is TGTGCCAGCAGCGAAGACAGAATCTTCTACGAGCAGTACTTC. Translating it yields CASSEDRIFYEQYF.

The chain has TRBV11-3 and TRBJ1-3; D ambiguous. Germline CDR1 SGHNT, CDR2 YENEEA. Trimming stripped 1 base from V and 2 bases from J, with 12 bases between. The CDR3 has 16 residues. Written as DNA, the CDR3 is TGTGCCAGCAGCTTAGCCCCGGCGGCGACTGGAAACACCATATATTTT. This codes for CASSLAPAATGNTIYF.

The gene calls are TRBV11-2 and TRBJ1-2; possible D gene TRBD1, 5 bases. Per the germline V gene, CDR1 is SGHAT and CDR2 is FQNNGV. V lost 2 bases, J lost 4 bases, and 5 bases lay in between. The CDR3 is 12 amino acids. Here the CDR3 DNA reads TGTGCCAGCAGCTTACAGGGCTATGGCTACACCTTC. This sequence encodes CASSLQGYGYTF.

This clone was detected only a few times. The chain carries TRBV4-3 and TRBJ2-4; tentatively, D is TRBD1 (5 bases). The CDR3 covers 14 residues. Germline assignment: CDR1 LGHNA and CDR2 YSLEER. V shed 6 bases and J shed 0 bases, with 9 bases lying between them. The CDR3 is CASSPGLAKNIQYF. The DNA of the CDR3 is TGCGCCAGCAGTCCAGGGTTAGCCAAAAACATTCAGTACTTC.

The CDR3 spells CASSLIGGGTDTQYF. DNA for the CDR3: TGTGCCAGCAGCCTAATAGGCGGGGGTACAGATACGCAGTATTTT. The V call is TRBV4-2, the J call TRBJ2-3; 7 positions match TRBD2. Germline loops: CDR1 LGHNA, CDR2 YNFKEQ. This CDR3 comprises 15 residues. J was trimmed by 3 bases and V by 4 bases; bases with no gene match: 7.

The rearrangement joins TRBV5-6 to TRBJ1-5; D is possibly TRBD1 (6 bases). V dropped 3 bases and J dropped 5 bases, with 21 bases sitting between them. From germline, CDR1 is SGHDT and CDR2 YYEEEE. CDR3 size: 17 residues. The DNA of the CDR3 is TGTGCCAGCAGCTGGGGAACAGGGTCCCAAAGCGATCAGCCCCAGCATTTT. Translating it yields CASSWGTGSQSDQPQHF.

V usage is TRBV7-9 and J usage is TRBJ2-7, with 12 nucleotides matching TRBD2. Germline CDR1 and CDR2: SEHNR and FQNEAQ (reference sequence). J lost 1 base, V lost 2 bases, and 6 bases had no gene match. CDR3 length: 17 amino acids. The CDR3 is CASSLPGLAGPSYEQYF. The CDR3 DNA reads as TGTGCCAGCAGCTTACCGGGACTAGCGGGTCCTTCCTACGAGCAGTACTTC.

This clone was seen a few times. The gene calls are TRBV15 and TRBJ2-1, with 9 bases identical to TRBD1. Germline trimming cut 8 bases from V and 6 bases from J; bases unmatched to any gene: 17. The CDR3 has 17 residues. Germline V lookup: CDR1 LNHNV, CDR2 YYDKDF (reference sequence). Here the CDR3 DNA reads TGTGCCACCCGGCAGGACAGGGGTAAACAACAGGGCAATGAGCAGTTCTTC. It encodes CATRQDRGKQQGNEQFF.

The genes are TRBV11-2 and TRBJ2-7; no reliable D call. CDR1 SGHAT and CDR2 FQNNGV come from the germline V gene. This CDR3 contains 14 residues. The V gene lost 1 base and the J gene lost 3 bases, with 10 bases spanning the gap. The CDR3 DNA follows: TGTGCCAGCAGCTTAGGCCCCAGGAACTACGAGCAGTACTTC. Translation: CASSLGPRNYEQYF.

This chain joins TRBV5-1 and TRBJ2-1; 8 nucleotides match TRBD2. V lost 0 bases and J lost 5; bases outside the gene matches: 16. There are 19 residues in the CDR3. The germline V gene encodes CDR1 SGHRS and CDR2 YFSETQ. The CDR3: CASSLGGRGGGKGDNEQFF. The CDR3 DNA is TGCGCCAGCAGCTTGGGCGGCCGGGGGGGCGGAAAAGGCGACAATGAGCAGTTCTTC.

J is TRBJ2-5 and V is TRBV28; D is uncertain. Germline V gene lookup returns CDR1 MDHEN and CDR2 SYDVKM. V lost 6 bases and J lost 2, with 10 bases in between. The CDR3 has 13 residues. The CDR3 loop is CASSHGVQETQYF. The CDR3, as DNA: TGTGCCAGCAGCCATGGAGTACAAGAGACCCAGTACTTC.

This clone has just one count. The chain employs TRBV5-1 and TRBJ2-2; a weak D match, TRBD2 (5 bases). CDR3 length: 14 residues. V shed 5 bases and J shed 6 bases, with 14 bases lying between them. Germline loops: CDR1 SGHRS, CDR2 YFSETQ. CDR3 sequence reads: CASRASTRPGELFF. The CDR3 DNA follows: TGCGCCAGCAGAGCTAGCACCCGTCCCGGGGAGCTGTTTTTT.

In nucleotides, the CDR3 is TGCGCCAGCAGCTTTTTTCTCGGGACAGGGCCCTACGAGCAGTACTTC. Its translation: CASSFFLGTGPYEQYF. The chain combines TRBV5-1 with TRBJ2-7, with 9 bases that match TRBD1. Germline V gene sequence: CDR1 SGHRS, CDR2 YFSETQ. CDR3 length equals 16 residues. V lost 2 bases to trimming and J lost 2 bases; unmatched junction nucleotides: 8.

The CDR3 DNA sequence: TGTGCCAGCAGCTTTAGAGGCTCAGGGGGGCCCCGAGGCACTGAAGCTTTCTTT. Amino acids: CASSFRGSGGPRGTEAFF. The V gene is TRBV5-5, the J gene TRBJ1-1; 7 bases agree with TRBD1. The CDR3 consists of 18 residues. V was clipped by 2 bases and J by 4 bases; unmatched bases: 17. CDR1 and CDR2 from the germline V gene are SGHKS and YYEKEE (reference sequence).

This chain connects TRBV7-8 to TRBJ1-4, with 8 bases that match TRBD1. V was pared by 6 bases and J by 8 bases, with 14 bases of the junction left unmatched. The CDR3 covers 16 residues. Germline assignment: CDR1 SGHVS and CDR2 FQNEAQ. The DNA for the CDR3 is TGTGCCAGCAGTCAGGGGAGACAGGGGATAGTCGAAAAACTGTTTTTT. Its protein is CASSQGRQGIVEKLFF.

The CDR3 coding sequence is TGTGCCACTGGCCGGGGGGCGGAAAACACTGAAGCTTTCTTT. It yields the protein CATGRGAENTEAFF. V is TRBV10-3 and J is TRBJ1-1; D possibly corresponds to TRBD1 (6 bases). Germline V gives CDR1 ENHRY, CDR2 SYGVKD. CDR3 length: 14 residues. The V end lost 10 bases, the J end lost 2 bases, and 17 bases lay between the germline ends.

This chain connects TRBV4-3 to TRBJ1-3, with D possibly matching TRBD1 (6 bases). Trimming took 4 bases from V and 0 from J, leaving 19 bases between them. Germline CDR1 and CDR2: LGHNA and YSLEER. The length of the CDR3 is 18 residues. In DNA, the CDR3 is TGCGCCAGCAGCCGATTCCCTACACAGGGCCGCTCTGGAAACACCATATATTTT. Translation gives CASSRFPTQGRSGNTIYF.

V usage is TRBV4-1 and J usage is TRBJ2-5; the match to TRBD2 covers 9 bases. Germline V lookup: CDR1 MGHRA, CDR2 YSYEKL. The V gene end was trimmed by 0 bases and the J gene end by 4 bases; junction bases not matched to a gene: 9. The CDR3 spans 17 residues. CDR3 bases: TGCGCCAGCAGCCAAGATCGGCTAGCGGGAAATCTAGAGACCCAGTACTTC. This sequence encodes CASSQDRLAGNLETQYF.

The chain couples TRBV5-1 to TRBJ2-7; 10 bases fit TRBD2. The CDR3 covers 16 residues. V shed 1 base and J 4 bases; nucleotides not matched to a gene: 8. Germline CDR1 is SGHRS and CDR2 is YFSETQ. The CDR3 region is CASSLTRTSGVYEQYF. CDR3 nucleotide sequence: TGCGCCAGCAGCTTGACCCGGACTAGCGGAGTGTACGAGCAGTACTTC.

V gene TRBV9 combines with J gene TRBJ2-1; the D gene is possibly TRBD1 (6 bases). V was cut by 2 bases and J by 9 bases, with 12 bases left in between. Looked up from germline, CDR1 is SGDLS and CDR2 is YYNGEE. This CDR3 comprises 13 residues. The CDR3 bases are TGTGCCAGCAGCGTCGAACTAGGGGGTGAGCAGTTCTTC. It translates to CASSVELGGEQFF.

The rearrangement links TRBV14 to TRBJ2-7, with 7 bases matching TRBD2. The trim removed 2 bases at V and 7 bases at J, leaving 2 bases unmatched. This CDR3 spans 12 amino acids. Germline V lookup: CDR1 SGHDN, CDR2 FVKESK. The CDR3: CASSQRAGEQYF. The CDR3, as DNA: TGTGCCAGCAGCCAAAGAGCGGGGGAGCAGTACTTC.

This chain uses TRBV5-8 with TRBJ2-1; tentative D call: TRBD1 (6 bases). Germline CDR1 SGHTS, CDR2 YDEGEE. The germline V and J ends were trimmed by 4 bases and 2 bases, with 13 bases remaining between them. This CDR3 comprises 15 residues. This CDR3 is CASSVQGGAYNEQFF. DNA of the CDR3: TGTGCCAGCAGCGTACAGGGTGGTGCCTACAATGAGCAGTTCTTC.